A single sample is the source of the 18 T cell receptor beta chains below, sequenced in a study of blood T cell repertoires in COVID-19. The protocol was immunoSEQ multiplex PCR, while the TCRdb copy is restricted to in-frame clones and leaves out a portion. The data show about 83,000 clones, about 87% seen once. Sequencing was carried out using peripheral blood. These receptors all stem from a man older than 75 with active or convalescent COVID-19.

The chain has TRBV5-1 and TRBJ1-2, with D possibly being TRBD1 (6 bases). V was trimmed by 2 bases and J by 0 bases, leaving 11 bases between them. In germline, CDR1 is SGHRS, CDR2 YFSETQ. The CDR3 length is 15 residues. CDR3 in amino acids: CASSFGTNTNYGYTF. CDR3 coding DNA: TGCGCCAGCAGCTTCGGGACAAACACTAACTATGGCTACACCTTC.

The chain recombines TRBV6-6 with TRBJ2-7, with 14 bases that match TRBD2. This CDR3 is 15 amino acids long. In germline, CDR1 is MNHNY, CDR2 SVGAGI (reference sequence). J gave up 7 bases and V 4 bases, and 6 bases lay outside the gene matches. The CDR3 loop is CASSFGTSGSDEQYV. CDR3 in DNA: TGTGCCAGCAGTTTCGGGACTAGCGGGAGCGATGAGCAGTACGTC.

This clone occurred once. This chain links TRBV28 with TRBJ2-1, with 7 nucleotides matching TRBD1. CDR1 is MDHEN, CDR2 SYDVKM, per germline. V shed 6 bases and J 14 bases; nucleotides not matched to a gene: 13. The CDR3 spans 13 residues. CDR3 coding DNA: TGTGCCAGCAGCCCAGGGGGACCTACAATGAAGTTCTTC. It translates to CASSPGGPTMKFF.

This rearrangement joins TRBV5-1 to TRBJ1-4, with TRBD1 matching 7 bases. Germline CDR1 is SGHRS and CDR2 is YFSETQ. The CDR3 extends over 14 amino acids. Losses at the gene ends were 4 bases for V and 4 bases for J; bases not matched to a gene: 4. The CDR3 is CASSMGQSNEKLFF. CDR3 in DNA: TGCGCCAGCAGCATGGGACAGAGTAATGAAAAACTGTTTTTT.

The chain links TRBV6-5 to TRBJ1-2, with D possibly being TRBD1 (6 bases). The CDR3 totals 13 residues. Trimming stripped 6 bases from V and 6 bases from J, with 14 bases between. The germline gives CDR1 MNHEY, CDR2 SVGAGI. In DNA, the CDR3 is TGTGCCAGCAGACGACAGGATCCTGATGGCTACACCTTC. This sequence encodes CASRRQDPDGYTF.

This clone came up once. The CDR3 sequence: CASSPRLDEKLFF. The CDR3 DNA sequence: TGTGCCAGCAGCCCTCGACTAGATGAAAAACTGTTTTTT. V gene TRBV21-1 combines with J gene TRBJ1-4. TRBV21-1 constitutes a pseudogene. The length of the CDR3 is 13 residues.

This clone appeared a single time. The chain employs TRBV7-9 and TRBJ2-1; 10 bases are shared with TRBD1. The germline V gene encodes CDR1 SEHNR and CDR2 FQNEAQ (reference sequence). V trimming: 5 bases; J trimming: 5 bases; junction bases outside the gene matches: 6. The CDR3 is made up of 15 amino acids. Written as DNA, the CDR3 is TGTGCCAGCAGCCGAAGTGGACAGGGGGACAATGAGCAGTTCTTC. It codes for CASSRSGQGDNEQFF.

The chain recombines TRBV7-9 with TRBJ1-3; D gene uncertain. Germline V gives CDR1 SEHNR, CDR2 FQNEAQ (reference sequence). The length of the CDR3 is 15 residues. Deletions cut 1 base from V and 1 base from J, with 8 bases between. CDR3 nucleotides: TGTGCCAGCAGCTTAGGTTCGGGTTCTGGAAACACCATATATTTT. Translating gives CASSLGSGSGNTIYF.

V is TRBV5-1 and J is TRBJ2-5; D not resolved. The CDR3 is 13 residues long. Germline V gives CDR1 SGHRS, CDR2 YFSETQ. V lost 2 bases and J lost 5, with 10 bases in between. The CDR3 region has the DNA TGCGCCAGCAGCTTACGAACGGAGGAGACCCAGTACTTC. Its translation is CASSLRTEETQYF. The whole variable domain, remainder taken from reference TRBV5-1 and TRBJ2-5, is KAGVTQTPRYLIKTRGQQVTLSCSPISGHRSVSWYQQTPGQGLQFLFEYFSETQRNKGNFPGRFSGRQFSNSRSEMNVSTLELGDSALYLCASSLRTEETQYFGPGTRLLVL.

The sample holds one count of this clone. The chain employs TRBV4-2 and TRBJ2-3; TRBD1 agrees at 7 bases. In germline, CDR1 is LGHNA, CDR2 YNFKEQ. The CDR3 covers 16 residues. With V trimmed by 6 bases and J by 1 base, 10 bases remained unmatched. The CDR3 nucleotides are TGTGCCAGCAGGCTCGGACAGGCGGAGGGCACAGATACGCAGTATTTT. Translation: CASRLGQAEGTDTQYF.

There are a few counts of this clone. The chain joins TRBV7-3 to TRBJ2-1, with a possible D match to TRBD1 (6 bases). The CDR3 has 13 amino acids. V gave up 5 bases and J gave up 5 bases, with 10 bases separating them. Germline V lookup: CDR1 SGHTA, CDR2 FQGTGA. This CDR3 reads CASSLYRDNEQFF. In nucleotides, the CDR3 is TGTGCCAGCAGCCTCTACAGGGACAATGAGCAGTTCTTC.

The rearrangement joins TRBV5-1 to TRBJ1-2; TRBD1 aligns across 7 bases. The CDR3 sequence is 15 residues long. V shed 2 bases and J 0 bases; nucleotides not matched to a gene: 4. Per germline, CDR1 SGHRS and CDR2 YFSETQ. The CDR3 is CASSFSTGTNYGYTF. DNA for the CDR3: TGCGCCAGCAGCTTCTCGACAGGGACTAACTATGGCTACACCTTC.

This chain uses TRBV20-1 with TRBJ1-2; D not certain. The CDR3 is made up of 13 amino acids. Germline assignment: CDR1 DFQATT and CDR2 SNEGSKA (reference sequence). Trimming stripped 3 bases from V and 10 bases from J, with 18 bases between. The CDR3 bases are TGCAGTGCTAGTCAGGCCCGCCTAAGTGTCTACACCTTC. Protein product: CSASQARLSVYTF.

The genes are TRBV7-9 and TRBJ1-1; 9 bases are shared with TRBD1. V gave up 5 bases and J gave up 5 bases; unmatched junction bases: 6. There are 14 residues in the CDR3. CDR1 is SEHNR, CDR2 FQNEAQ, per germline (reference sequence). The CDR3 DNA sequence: TGTGCCAGCAGCCTATCCGGGACAGGGACTGAAGCTTTCTTT. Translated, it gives CASSLSGTGTEAFF.

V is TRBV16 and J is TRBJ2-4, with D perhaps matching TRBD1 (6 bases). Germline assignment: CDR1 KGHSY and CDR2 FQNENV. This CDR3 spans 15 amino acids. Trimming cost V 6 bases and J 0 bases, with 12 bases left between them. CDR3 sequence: CASSAARGAKNIQYF. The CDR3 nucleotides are TGTGCCAGCAGTGCCGCCAGGGGAGCCAAAAACATTCAGTACTTC.

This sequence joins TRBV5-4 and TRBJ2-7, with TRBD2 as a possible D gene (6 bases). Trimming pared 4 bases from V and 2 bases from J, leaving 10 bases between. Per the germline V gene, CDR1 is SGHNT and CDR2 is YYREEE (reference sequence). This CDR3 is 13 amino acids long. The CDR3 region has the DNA TGTGCCAGCAGCCGAGGGACTCCCTACGAGCAGTACGTC. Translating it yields CASSRGTPYEQYV.

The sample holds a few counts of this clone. The CDR3 region is CASSVGSGRAGDTQYF. DNA for the CDR3: TGCGCCAGCAGTGTTGGGAGCGGGAGGGCCGGAGATACGCAGTATTTT. The rearrangement joins TRBV10-1 to TRBJ2-3; TRBD2 matches 10 bases. The trim removed 4 bases at V and 5 bases at J, leaving 9 bases unmatched. The CDR3 sequence is 16 residues long. Germline lookup yields CDR1 WNHNN and CDR2 SYGVQD (reference sequence).

The CDR3 is CASSLRQGGGDTQYF. As DNA, the CDR3 is TGTGCCAGCAGCCTGCGACAGGGGGGTGGGGATACGCAGTATTTT. The chain couples TRBV7-2 to TRBJ2-3; 9 bases are a match to TRBD1. Germline values: CDR1 SGHTA, CDR2 FQGNSA. V gave up 5 bases and J gave up 6 bases; unmatched junction bases: 9. The CDR3 has 15 residues. The variable domain in full, with the rest retrieved from reference TRBV7-2 and TRBJ2-3, is GAGVSQSPSNKVTEKGKDVELRCDPISGHTALYWYRQSLGQGLEFLIYFQGNSAPDKSGLPSDRFSAERTGGSVSTLTIQRTQQEDSAVYLCASSLRQGGGDTQYFGPGTRLTVL.